This TCR beta chain was obtained from a study of blood T cell repertoires in COVID-19 (dated by TCRdb to the early 2020s). General notes on the study: The collaborator samples originated in the United States, Italy and Spain and spanned the acute and convalescent phases of COVID-19. The material from the prospective study consisted of cDNA or gDNA derived from T cells, B-cell-depleted T cells, or PBMCs. Subjects who had been exposed to COVID-19, were actively infected with it, or had recovered from it provided the deeply sampled blood TCRbeta repertoires that made up the dataset. The repertoires were released in a freely available public database intended as a resource for research on the immune response to SARS-CoV-2. Samples were obtained from the ongoing ImmuneRACE study (first 160 participants) and from some 1,300 subjects provided by 6 global collaborators. Sample metadata almost always included a de-identified subject ID, COVID-19 status, age in years and sex. Where available, HLA class I and class II types were obtained from metadata supplied by the sample provider rather than from assay-based typing. What the work shows at the level of the full study, not this receptor alone: Clinical and demographic metadata were provided uncurated, with the amount varying by source and participant.

A word on this clone: The target of this receptor is not known. Base qualities are not at hand, and no much larger clone is one base apart.

The CDR3 numbers 14 residues from cysteine through phenylalanine. The kept DNA is CDR3 alone, 42 bases in frame from the first base. The junction shows trimming of 4 bases on V and 5 bases on J, and the gene matches do not reach 6 bases of it. For CDR1 and CDR2, the germline V gene (reference sequence) lists LNHDA and SQIVND. TCRbeta CDR3 regions were amplified from genomic DNA by means of the immunoSEQ Assay, a bias-controlled multiplex PCR. In the original analysis: Within the assay, amplification of reference gene primers was used to estimate how many nucleated cells each sample contained. Sequence reads were collapsed and filtered to measure the absolute abundance of every unique TCRbeta CDR3 rearrangement. Productive Simpson clonality was computed per sample as the square root of Simpson's diversity index over productive rearrangements. Not all clones reach the TCRdb copy of this immuneACCESS table, which keeps in-frame sequences only. Checked studies attribute under half of the gap to unresolved V genes and leave the rest unexplained. Clone size and V and J calls were adopted from that table, with D and trimming inferred from the DNA. The sample yields 75,000 to 90,000 clones; 85% were counted once. In total, the top ten clones hold over 15% of the sample.

Whole blood was collected in K2EDTA tubes by collaborating institutions according to the institutions' own protocols. For TCRbeta analysis, collaborators shipped samples as frozen whole blood, isolated PBMCs, or DNA extracted from either of those sample types. Sequencing was performed on peripheral blood. This receptor was identified in a man older than 75 with active or convalescent COVID-19. In this chain, TRBV19 is recombined with TRBJ1-1; 8 bases in the junction line up with TRBD1. CDR3 region: CASSTTGGGTEAFF. The DNA sequence reads TGTGCCAGTAGTACTACAGGGGGAGGGACTGAAGCTTTCTTT. Full variable domain (CDR3 extended with the reference TRBV19 and TRBJ1-1 proteins): DGGITQSPKYLFRKEGQNVTLSCEQNLNHDAMYWYRQDPGQGLRLIYYSQIVNDFQKGDIAEGYSVSREKKESFPLTVTSAQKNPTAFYLCASSTTGGGTEAFFGQGTRLTVV.